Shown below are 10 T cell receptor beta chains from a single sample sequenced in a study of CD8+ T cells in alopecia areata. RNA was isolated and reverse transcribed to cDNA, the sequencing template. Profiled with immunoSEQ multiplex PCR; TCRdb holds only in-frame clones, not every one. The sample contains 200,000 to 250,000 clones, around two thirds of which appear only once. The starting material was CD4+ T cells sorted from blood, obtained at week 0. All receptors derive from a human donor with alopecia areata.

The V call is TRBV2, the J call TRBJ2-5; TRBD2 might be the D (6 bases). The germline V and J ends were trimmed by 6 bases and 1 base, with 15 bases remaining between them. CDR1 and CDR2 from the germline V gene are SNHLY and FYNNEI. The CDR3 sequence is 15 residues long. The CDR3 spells CASRAQATSQETQYF. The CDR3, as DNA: TGTGCCAGCAGGGCCCAGGCGACTAGCCAAGAGACCCAGTACTTC.

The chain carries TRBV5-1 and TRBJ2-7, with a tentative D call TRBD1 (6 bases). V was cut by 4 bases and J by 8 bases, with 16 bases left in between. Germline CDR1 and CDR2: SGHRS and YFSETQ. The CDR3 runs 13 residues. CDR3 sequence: CASSPTGTSKQYF. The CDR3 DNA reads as TGCGCCAGCAGCCCCACCGGGACATCAAAGCAGTACTTC.

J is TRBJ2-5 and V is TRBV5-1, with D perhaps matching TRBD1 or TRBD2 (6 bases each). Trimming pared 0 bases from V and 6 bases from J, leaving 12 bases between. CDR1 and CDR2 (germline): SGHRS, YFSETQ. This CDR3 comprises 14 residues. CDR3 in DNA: TGCGCCAGCAGCTTGGAGGGGGGCCGACAGACCCAGTACTTC. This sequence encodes CASSLEGGRQTQYF. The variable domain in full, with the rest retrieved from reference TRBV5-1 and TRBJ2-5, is KAGVTQTPRYLIKTRGQQVTLSCSPISGHRSVSWYQQTPGQGLQFLFEYFSETQRNKGNFPGRFSGRQFSNSRSEMNVSTLELGDSALYLCASSLEGGRQTQYFGPGTRLLVL.

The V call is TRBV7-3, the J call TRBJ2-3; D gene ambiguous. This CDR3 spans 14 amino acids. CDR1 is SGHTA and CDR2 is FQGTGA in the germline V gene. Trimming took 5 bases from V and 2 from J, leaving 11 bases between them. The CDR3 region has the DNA TGTGCCAGCAGCCAACAAGGACCCACAGATACGCAGTATTTT. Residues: CASSQQGPTDTQYF.

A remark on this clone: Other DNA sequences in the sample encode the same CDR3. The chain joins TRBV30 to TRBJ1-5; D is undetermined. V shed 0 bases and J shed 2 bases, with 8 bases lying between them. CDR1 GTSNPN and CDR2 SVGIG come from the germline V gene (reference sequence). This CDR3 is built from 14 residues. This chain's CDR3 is CAWSVGQGNQPQHF. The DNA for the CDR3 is TGTGCCTGGAGTGTAGGCCAAGGCAATCAGCCCCAGCATTTT.

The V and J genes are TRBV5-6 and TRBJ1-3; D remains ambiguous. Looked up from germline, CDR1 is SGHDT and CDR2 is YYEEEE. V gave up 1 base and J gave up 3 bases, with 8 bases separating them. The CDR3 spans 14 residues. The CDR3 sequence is CASSLWGSGNTIYF. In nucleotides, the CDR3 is TGTGCCAGCAGCTTGTGGGGAAGTGGAAACACCATATATTTT.

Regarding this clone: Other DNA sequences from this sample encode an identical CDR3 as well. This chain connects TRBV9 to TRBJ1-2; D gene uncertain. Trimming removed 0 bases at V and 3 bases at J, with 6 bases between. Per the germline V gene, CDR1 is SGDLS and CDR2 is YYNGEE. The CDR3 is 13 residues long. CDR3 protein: CASSVEGHYGYTF. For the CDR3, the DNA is TGTGCCAGCAGCGTAGAAGGACACTATGGCTACACCTTC.

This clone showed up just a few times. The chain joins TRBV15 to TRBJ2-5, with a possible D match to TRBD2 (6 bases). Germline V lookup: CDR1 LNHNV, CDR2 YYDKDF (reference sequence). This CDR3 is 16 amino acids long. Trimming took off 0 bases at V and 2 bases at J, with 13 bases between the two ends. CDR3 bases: TGTGCCACCAGCAGAGATGCCCGACTAGGACAAGAGACCCAGTACTTC. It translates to CATSRDARLGQETQYF.

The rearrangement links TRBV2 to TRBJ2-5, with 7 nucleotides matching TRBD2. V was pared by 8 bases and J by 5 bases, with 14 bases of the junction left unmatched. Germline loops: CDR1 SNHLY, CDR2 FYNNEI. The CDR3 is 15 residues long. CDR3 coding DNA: TGTGCCAGCGTGGCTAGCGGAAGTACGAGGGAGACCCAGTACTTC. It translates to CASVASGSTRETQYF.

The CDR3 sequence: CASSTGLANYGYTF. Here the CDR3 DNA reads TGTGCCAGCAGTACAGGTTTAGCTAACTATGGCTACACCTTC. This sequence joins TRBV6-1 and TRBJ1-2, with D possibly matching TRBD1 (5 bases). Trimming took 5 bases from V and 0 from J, leaving 10 bases between them. This CDR3 region has 14 residues. Germline values: CDR1 MNHNS, CDR2 SASEGT.